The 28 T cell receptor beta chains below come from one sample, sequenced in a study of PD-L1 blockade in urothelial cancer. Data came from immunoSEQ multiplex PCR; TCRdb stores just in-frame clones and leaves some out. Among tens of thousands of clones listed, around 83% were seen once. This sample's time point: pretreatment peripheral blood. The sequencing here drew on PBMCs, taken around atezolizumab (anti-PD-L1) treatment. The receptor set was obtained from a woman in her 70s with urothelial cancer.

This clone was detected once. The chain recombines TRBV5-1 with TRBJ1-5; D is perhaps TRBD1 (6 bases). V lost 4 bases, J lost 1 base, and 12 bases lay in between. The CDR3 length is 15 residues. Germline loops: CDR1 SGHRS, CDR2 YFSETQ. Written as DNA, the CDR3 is TGCGCCAGCAGCGCCCAGGGGATAAGCAATCAGCCCCAGCATTTT. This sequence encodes CASSAQGISNQPQHF.

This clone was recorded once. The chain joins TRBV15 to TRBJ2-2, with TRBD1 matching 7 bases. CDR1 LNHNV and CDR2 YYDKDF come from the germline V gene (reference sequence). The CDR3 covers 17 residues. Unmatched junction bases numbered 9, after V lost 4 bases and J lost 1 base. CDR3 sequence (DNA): TGTGCCACCAGCACTGACAGGGTAAGGATGAACACCGGGGAGCTGTTTTTT. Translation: CATSTDRVRMNTGELFF.

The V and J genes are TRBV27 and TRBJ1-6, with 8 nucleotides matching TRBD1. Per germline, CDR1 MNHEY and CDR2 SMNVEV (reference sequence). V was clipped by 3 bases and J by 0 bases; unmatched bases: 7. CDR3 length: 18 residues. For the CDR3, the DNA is TGTGCCAGCAGTTTGGGGACAGGCCGGAGCTCCTATAATTCACCCCTCCACTTT. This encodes CASSLGTGRSSYNSPLHF.

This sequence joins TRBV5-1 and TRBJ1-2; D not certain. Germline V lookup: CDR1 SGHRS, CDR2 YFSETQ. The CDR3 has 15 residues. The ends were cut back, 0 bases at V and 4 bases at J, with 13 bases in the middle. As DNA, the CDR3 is TGCGCCAGCAGCTTGGGTGGAGGTAGGAGCTATGGCTACACCTTC. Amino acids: CASSLGGGRSYGYTF.

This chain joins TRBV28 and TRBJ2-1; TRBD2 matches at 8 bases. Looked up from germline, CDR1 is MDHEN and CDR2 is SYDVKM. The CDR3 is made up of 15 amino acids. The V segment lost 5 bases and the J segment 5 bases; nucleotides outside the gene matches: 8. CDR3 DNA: TGTGCCAGCAGTACGTTCGGGGGGGGGCACAATGAGCAGTTCTTC. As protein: CASSTFGGGHNEQFF.

The CDR3 is CAWSANGGWTEAFF. For the CDR3, the DNA is TGTGCCTGGAGTGCCAACGGAGGGTGGACTGAAGCTTTCTTT. This chain joins TRBV30 and TRBJ1-1, with D unresolved. The ends were cut back, 1 base at V and 5 bases at J, with 14 bases in the middle. The CDR3 sequence is 14 residues long. Germline V gene sequence: CDR1 GTSNPN, CDR2 SVGIG (reference sequence).

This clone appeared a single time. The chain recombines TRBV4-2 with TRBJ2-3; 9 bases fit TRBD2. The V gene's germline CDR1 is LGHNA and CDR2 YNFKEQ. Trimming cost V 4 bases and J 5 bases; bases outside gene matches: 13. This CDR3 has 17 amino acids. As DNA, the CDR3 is TGTGCCAGCAGCCCCTCTGGCGGGAGGGCCGTGATAGATACGCAGTATTTT. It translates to CASSPSGGRAVIDTQYF.

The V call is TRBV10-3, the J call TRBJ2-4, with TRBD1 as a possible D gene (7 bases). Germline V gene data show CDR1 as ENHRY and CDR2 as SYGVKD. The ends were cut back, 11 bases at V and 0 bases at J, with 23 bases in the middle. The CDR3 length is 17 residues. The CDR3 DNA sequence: TGTGCCGTCGGAGGGGGCGTGGGGGATCTAGCCAAAAACATTCAGTACTTC. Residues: CAVGGGVGDLAKNIQYF.

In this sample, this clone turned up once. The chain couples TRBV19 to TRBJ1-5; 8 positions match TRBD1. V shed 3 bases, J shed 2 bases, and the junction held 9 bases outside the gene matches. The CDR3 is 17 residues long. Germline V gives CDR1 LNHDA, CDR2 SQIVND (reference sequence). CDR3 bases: TGTGCCAGTAGTATCCACCAGGGGGCCGGGGGCAATCAGCCCCAGCATTTT. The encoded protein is CASSIHQGAGGNQPQHF.

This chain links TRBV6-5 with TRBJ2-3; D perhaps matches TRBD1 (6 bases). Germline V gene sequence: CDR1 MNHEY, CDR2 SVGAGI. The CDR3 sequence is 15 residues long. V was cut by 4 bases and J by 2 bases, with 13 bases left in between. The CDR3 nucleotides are TGTGCCAGCAGTTCTCGGGACACCTACACAGATACGCAGTATTTT. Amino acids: CASSSRDTYTDTQYF.

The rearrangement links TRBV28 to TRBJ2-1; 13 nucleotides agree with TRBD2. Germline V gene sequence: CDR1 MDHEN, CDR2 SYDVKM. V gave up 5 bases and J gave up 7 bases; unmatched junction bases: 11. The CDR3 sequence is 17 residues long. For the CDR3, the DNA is TGTGCCAGCAGTCACCCGACTAGCGGGAGGATCCCTAATGAGCAGTTCTTC. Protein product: CASSHPTSGRIPNEQFF.

CDR3 DNA sequence: TGTGCCAGTAGTATAGGACTAGGGGACCCCGCGGGAGAGACCCAGTACTTC. Translating gives CASSIGLGDPAGETQYF. This chain uses TRBV19 with TRBJ2-5; weak D call: TRBD2 (6 bases). This CDR3 region has 17 residues. The V end was cut by 1 base, the J end by 4 bases, with 19 bases between. Germline CDR1 LNHDA, CDR2 SQIVND (reference sequence).

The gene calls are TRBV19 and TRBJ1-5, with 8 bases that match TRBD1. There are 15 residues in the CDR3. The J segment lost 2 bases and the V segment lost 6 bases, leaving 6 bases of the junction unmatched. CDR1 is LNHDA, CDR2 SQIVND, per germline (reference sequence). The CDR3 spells CASRKDRAGNQPQHF. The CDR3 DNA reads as TGTGCCAGTAGGAAGGACAGGGCCGGCAATCAGCCCCAGCATTTT.

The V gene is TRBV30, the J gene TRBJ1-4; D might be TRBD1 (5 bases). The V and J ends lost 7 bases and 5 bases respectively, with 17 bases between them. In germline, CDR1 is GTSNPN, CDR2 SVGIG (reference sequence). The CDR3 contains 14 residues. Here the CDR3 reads CAYAPGLGNEKLFF. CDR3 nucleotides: TGTGCCTATGCCCCGGGACTGGGAAATGAAAAACTGTTTTTT. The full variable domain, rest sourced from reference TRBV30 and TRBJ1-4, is SQTIHQWPATLVQPVGSPLSLECTVEGTSNPNLYWYRQAAGRGLQLLFYSVGIGQISSEVPQNLSASRPQDRQFILSSKKLLLSDSGFYLCAYAPGLGNEKLFFGSGTQLSVL.

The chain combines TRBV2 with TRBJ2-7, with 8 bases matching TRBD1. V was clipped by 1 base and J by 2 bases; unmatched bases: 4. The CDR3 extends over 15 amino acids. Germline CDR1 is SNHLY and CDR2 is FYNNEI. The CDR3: CASSEGAGGTYEQYF. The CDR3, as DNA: TGTGCCAGCAGTGAAGGGGCAGGGGGCACCTACGAGCAGTACTTC.

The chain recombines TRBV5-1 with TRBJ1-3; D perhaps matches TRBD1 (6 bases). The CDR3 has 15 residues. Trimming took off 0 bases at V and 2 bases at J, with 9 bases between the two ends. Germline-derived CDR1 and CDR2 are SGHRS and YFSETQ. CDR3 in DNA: TGCGCCAGCAGCTTGGTAGGGGGAACTGGAAACACCATATATTTT. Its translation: CASSLVGGTGNTIYF.

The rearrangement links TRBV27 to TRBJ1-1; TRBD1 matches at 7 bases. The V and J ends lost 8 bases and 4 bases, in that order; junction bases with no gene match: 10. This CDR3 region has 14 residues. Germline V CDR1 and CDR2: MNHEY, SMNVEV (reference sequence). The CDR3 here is CASGWAGGATEAFF. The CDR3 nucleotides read TGTGCCAGCGGGTGGGCAGGGGGAGCCACTGAAGCTTTCTTT.

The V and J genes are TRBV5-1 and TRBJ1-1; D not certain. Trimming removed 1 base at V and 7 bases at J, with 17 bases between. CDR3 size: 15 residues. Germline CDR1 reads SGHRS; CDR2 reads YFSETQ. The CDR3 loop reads CASSLIGSGGIEAFF. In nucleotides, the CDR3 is TGCGCCAGCAGCTTGATCGGGTCAGGAGGGATTGAAGCTTTCTTT.

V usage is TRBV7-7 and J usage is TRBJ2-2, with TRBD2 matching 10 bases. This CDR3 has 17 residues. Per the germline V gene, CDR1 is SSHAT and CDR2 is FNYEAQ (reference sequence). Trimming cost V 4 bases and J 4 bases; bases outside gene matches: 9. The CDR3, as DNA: TGTGCCAGCAGCTCCAAGTGGAGCGGGAGGGCCACCGGGGAGCTGTTTTTT. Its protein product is CASSSKWSGRATGELFF.

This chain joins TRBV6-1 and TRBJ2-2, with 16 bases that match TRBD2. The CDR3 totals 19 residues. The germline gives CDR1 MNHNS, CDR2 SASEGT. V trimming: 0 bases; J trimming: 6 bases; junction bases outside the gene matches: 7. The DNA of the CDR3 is TGTGCCAGCAGTGAAGCGGGACTAGCGGGAGGGCCCGGACCCGGGGAGCTGTTTTTT. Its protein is CASSEAGLAGGPGPGELFF.

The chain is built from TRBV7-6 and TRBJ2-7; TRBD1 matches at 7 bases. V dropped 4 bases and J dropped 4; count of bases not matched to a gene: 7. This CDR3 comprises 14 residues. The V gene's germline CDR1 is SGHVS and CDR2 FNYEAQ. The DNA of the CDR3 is TGTGCCAGCAGCTCGACCGGGACAGCTTACGAGCAGTACTTC. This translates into CASSSTGTAYEQYF.

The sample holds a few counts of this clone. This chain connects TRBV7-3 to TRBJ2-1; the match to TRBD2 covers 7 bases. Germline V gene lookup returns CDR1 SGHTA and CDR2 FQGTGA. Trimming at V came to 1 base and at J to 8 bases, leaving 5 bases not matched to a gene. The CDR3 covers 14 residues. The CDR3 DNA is TGTGCCAGCAGCTTAAACGGGGGAGGGTATGAGCAGTTCTTC. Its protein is CASSLNGGGYEQFF.

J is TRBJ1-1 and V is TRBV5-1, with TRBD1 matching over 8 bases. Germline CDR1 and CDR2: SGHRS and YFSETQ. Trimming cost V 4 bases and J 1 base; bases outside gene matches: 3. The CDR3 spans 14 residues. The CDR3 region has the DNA TGCGCCAGCAGCCGGGGACAGGAGAACACTGAAGCTTTCTTT. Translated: CASSRGQENTEAFF. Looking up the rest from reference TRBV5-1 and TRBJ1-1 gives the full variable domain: KAGVTQTPRYLIKTRGQQVTLSCSPISGHRSVSWYQQTPGQGLQFLFEYFSETQRNKGNFPGRFSGRQFSNSRSEMNVSTLELGDSALYLCASSRGQENTEAFFGQGTRLTVV.

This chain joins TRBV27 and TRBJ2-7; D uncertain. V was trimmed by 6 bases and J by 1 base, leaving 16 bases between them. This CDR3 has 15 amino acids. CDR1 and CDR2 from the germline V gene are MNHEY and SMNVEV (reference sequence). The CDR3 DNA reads TGTGCCAGCAGGACGCGGAGCAGAGTTTCCTACGAGCAGTACTTC. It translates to CASRTRSRVSYEQYF.

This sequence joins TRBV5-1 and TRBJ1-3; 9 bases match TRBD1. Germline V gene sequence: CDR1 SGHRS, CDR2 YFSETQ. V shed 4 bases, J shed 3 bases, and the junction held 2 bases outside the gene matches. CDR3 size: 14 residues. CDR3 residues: CASSPDRGGNTIYF. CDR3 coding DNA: TGCGCCAGCAGCCCGGACAGGGGTGGAAACACCATATATTTT.

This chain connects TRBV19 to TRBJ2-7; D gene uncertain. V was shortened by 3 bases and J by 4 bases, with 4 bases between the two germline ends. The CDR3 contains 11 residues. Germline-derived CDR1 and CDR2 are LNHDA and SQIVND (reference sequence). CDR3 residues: CASSIGYEQYF. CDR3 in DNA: TGTGCCAGTAGTATCGGGTACGAGCAGTACTTC. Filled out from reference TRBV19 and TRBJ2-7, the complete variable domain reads DGGITQSPKYLFRKEGQNVTLSCEQNLNHDAMYWYRQDPGQGLRLIYYSQIVNDFQKGDIAEGYSVSREKKESFPLTVTSAQKNPTAFYLCASSIGYEQYFGPGTRLTVT.

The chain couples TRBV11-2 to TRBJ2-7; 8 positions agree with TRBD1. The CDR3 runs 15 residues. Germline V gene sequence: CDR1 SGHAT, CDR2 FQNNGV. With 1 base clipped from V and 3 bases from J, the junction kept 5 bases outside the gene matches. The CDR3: CASSLGGQAYYEQYF. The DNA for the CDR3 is TGTGCCAGCAGCTTAGGGGGACAGGCGTACTACGAGCAGTACTTC. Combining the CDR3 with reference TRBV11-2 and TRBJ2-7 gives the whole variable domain EAGVAQSPRYKIIEKRQSVAFWCNPISGHATLYWYQQILGQGPKLLIQFQNNGVVDDSQLPKDRFSAERLKGVDSTLKIQPAKLEDSAVYLCASSLGGQAYYEQYFGPGTRLTVT.

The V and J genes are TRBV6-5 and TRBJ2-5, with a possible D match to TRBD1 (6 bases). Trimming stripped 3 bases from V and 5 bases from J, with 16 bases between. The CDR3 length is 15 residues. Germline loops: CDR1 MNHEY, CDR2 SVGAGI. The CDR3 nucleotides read TGTGCCAGCAGTTATCTCGCAGGGGAGTGGGAGACCCAGTACTTC. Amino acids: CASSYLAGEWETQYF.